This T cell receptor (beta chain) was sequenced during a study of blood T cell repertoires in COVID-19. Across the whole study: Spain, Italy and the United States supplied samples that represented acute and convalescent COVID-19. The cDNA or gDNA used as material had been derived from T cells, B-cell-depleted T cells, or PBMCs.

In the original analysis: Estimation of nucleated cell counts relied on the amplification of reference gene primers. Profiled with immunoSEQ multiplex PCR; TCRdb holds only in-frame clones, not every one. V and J calls plus clone size are reproduced from that table; the DNA served to infer D and trimming. Of 100,000 to 150,000 clones listed, approximately 71% are singletons. Germline V gives CDR1 GTSNPN, CDR2 SVGIG (reference sequence). This CDR3 has 14 residues. The ends were cut back, 4 bases at V and 6 bases at J, with 18 bases in the middle. This chain joins TRBV30 and TRBJ1-2, with a possible D match to TRBD1 (6 bases). This clonotype was sampled from a woman aged 65 to 85 with acute or convalescent COVID-19. Source material: peripheral blood. This chain's CDR3 is CAWIPGYQGNGYTF. CDR3 in DNA: TGTGCCTGGATTCCAGGATATCAGGGGAATGGCTACACCTTC.